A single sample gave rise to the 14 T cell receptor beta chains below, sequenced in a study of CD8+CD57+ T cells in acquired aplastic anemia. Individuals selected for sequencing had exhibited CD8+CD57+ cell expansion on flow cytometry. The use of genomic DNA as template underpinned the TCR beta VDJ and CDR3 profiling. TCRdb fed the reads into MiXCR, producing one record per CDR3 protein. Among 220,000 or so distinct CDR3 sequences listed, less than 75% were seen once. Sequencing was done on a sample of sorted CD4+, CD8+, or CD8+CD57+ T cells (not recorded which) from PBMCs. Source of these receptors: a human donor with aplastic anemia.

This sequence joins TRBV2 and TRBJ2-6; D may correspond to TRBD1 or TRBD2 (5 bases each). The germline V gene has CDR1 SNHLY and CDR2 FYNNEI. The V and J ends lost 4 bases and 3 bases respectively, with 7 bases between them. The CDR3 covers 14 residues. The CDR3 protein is CASSGGYGANVLTF. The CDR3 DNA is TGTGCCAGCAGTGGGGGGTATGGGGCCAACGTCCTGACTTTC.

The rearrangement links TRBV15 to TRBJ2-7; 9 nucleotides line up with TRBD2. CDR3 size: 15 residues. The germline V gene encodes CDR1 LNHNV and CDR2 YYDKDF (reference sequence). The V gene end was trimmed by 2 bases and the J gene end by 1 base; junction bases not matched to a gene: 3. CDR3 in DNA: TGTGCCACCAGCAGATTAACTAGCGGGTCCTACGAGCAGTACTTC. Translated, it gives CATSRLTSGSYEQYF. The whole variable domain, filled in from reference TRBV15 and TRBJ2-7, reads DAMVIQNPRYQVTQFGKPVTLSCSQTLNHNVMYWYQQKSSQAPKLLFHYYDKDFNNEADTPDNFQSRRPNTSFCFLDIRSPGLGDTAMYLCATSRLTSGSYEQYFGPGTRLTVT.

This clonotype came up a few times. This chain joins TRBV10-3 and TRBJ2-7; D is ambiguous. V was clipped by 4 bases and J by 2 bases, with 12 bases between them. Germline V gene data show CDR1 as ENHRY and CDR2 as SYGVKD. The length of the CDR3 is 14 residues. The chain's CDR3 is CAISGGRITYEQYF. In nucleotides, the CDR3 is TGTGCCATCAGTGGAGGCAGGATAACCTACGAGCAGTACTTC.

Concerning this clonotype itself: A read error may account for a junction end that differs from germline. The CDR3 spells CASSPDGQARGYGCTF. CDR3 DNA: TGCGCCAGCAGCCCCGACGGACAGGCCCGCGGCTATGGCTGCACCTTC. The V and J genes are TRBV4-3 and TRBJ1-2; 7 nucleotides line up with TRBD1. The V gene's germline CDR1 is LGHNA and CDR2 YSLEER. CDR3 length equals 16 residues.

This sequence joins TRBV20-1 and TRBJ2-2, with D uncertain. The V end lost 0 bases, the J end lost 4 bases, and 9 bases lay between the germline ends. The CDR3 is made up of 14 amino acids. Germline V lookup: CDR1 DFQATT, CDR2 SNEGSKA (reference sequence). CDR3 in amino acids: CSARDPWGTGELFF. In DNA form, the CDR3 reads TGCAGTGCTAGAGATCCGTGGGGCACCGGGGAGCTGTTTTTT.

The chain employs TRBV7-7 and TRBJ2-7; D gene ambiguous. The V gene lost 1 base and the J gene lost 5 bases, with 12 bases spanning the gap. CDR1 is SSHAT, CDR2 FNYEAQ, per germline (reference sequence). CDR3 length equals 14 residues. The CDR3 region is CASSLGDSPHEQYF. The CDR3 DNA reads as TGTGCCAGCAGCTTAGGAGATAGTCCCCACGAGCAGTACTTC. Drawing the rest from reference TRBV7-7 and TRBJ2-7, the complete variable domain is GAGVSQSPRYKVTKRGQDVTLRCDPISSHATLYWYQQALGQGPEFLTYFNYEAQPDKSGLPSDRFSAERPEGSISTLTIQRTEQRDSAMYRCASSLGDSPHEQYFGPGTRLTVT.

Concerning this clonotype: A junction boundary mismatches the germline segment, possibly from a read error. CDR3 sequence: CASSTGFAEASF. For the CDR3, the DNA is TGTGCCAGTAGTACAGGGTTCGCTGAAGCTTCCTTT. The rearrangement uses TRBV19 and TRBJ1-1, with D possibly matching TRBD1 (5 bases). CDR3 length: 12 amino acids. Germline CDR1 is LNHDA and CDR2 is SQIVND (reference sequence).

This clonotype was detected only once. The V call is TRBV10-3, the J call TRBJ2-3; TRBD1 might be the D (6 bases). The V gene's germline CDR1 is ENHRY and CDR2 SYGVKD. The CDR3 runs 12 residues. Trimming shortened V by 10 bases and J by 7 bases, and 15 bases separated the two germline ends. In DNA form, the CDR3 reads TGTGCCAGCAGGGGCGACTTGCATACGCAGTATTTT. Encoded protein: CASRGDLHTQYF.

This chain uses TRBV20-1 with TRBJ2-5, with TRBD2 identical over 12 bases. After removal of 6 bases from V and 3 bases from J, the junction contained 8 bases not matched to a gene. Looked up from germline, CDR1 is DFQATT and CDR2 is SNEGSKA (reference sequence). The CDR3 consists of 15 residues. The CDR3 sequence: CSAVTSGGRKETQYF. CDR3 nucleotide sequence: TGCAGTGCGGTGACTAGCGGGGGCCGCAAAGAGACCCAGTACTTC.

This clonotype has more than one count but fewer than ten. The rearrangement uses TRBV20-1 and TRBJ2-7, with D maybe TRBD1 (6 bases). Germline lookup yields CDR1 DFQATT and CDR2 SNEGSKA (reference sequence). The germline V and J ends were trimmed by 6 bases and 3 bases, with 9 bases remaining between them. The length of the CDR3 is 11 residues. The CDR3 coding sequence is TGCAGTGCGTTCAGGGGCTACGAGCAGTACTTC. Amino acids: CSAFRGYEQYF.

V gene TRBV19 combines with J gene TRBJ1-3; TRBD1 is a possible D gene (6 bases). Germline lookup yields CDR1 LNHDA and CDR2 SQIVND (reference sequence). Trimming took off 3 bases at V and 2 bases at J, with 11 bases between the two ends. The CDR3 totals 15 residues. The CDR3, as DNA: TGTGCCAGTAGTATTCCCACAGGGACTGGAAACACCATATATTTT. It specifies CASSIPTGTGNTIYF.

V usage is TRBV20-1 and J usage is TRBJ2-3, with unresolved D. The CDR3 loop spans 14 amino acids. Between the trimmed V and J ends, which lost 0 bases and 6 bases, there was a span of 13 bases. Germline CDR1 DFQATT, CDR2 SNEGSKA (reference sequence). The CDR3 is CSARDRRRGDTQYF. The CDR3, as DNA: TGCAGTGCTAGAGATCGTCGTCGCGGCGATACGCAGTATTTT.

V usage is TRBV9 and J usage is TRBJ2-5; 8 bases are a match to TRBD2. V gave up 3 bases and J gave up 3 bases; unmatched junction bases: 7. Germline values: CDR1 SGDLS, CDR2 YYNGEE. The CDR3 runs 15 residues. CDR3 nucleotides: TGTGCCAGCAGCGCACGGAGCGGGGGAGAAGAGACCCAGTACTTC. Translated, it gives CASSARSGGEETQYF.

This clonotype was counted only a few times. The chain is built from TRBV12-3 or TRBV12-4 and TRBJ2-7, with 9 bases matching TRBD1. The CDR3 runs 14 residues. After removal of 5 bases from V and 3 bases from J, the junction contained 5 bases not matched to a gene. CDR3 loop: CASSRTGEFYEQYF. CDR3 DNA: TGTGCCAGCAGTAGGACAGGGGAATTCTACGAGCAGTACTTC.